The present T cell receptor beta chain was sequenced within a study of beta chain features in type 1 diabetes (dated by TCRdb to the late 2010s). With regard to the full study: Patients and healthy donors did not differ in mean age, gender distribution, total cell number or subset yield. Naive and central memory subsets were obtained from all 30 or so donors, but regulatory and stem cell-like memory subsets were isolated from only 8 patients and roughly eight healthy donors. The study compared TCRB repertoires of sorted circulating CD4+ T cell subsets between recently diagnosed type 1 diabetes patients and matched healthy donors. A total of around 110,000,000 sorted cells were examined across all samples, and RNA yield correlated strongly with the number of cells per subset.

What the work shows at the level of the full study, not this receptor alone: Because small numbers of individuals were included in the HLA sub-analyses, any influence of HLA type on TCRB rearrangement was left unresolved. Type 1 diabetes patients showed a moderate but significant shortening of TCRB CDR3 length in all four CD4+ subsets. The naive, central memory and regulatory TCRB repertoires appeared to resemble one another more closely among patients than among healthy donors. Shorter templates might be favored by PCR, yet because patient and control samples were amplified and corrected together, any such skew would affect both groups equally. Patients with type 1 diabetes made fewer insertions and deleted more nucleotides at VDJ recombination sites, implying thymic rearrangement abnormalities. Sequencing cDNA rather than genomic DNA could over-represent highly expressing activated cells, although activation and CD3 levels did not differ between groups.

In the germline V gene, CDR1 corresponds to KGHSH and CDR2 to LQKENI. The CDR3 measures 17 amino acids from cysteine to phenylalanine. Only the CDR3 part of the read is kept: 51 bases, read in frame from the first base. For this chain, trimming is 1 base at the V end and 7 bases at the J end, and the number of junction bases without a gene match is 13. Each donor gave one peripheral blood draw, roughly 0.11 L on average, collected into heparinised tubes. Naive, central memory, regulatory and stem cell-like memory CD4+ T cells were sorted on a BD FACSAria II using a panel including CD45RO, CCR7, CD25, CD127, CD95 and CD27. All sorted populations exceeded 95% purity. PBMCs were isolated right away by Lymphoprep density gradient centrifugation and were stained directly, without culture. So that batch effects would be minimized, each experiment stained and sorted samples in pairs, pairing one healthy donor with one patient.

The entire amount of isolated RNA was reverse transcribed using the High Capacity cDNA Reverse Transcription Kit, so the sequenced TCRB transcripts were expressed ones. Deep immunoSEQ sequencing was performed on naive, central memory and regulatory T cell samples, with an average of approximately 3.9 million total reads per sample. After sorted cells were lysed in RLT buffer, RNA was extracted with DNase-treated RNeasy Micro or Mini kits, with the choice depending on cell number. To prevent cross-contamination, every cell subset was processed on its own, while patient and healthy donor samples were processed together. Using the immunoSEQ multiplex PCR, TCRB sequences were amplified from cDNA into 87-bp fragments spanning the CDR3 region. The amplicons were sequenced using the Illumina HiSeq platform. As for the authors' bioinformatics: PCR bias was computationally corrected using synthetic template baselines, reads within Hamming distance 2 were collapsed, and singletons that could not be merged were discarded. Reads were aligned against IMGT to assign V, D and J genes, CDR3 length and insertions or deletions at six rearrangement sites. Clonotype counts were normalized to sorted cell number within each subset before computing true diversity and Gini coefficients with the tcR R package. The overlap coefficient, calculated on TCRB nucleotide sequences, was used to measure repertoire sharing. Out-of-frame TCRB sequences from naive cells were analyzed as a proxy for the pre-selection repertoire. Here the immuneACCESS table is served through TCRdb, limited to in-frame sequences with V and J called. Missing clones are a known gap in these copies; in checked studies unresolved V genes cover under half, and the rest lacks a known reason. V and J calls plus clone size are reproduced from that table; the DNA served to infer D and trimming. Within this sample are under 900,000 clones, with roughly 17% of them counted one time only. 0.023% of the sample is in the top ten clones.

About this clone itself: The clone's antigen remains unknown. No per-base quality is available; no much larger clone lies one base away.

This clonotype was sampled from a young woman in good health. The V and J genes are TRBV18 and TRBJ1-2; TRBD1 lines up with 9 middle nucleotides. The sequencing input was naive CD4+ T cells from blood. The cell subset or site label on this specimen signifies: true naive CD4+ T cells. The sequence in DNA is TGTGCCAGCTCACCACGAACCGGGACAGGGATTTACTCTGGCTACACCTTC. The encoded protein is CASSPRTGTGIYSGYTF.